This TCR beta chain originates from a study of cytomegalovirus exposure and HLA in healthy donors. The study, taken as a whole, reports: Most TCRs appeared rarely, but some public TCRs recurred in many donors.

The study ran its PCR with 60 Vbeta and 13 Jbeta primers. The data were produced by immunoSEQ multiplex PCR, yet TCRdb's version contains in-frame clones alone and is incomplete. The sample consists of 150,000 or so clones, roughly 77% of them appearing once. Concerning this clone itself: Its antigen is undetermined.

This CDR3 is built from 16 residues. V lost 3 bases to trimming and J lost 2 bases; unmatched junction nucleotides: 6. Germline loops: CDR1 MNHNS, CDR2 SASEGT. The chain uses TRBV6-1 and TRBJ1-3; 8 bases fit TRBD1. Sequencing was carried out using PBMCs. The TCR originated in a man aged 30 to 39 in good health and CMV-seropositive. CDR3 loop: CASSDGQGLAGNTIYF. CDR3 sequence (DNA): TGTGCCAGCAGTGACGGACAGGGTCTTGCTGGAAACACCATATATTTT.